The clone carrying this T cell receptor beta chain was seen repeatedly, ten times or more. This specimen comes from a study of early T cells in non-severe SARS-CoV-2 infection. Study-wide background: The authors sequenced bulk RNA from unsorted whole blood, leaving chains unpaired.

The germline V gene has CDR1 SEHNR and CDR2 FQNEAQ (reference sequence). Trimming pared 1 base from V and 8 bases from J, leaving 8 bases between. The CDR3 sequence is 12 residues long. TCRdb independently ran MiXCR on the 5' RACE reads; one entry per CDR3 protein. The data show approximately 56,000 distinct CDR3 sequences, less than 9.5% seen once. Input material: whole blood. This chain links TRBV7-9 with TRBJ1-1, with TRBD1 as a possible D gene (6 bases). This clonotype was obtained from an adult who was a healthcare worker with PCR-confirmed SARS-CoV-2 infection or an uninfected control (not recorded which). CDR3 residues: CASSLVQGEAFF. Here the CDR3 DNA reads TGTGCCAGCAGCTTAGTGCAGGGGGAAGCTTTCTTT. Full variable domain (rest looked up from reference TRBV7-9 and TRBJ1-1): DTGVSQNPRHKITKRGQNVTFRCDPISEHNRLYWYRQTLGQGPEFLTYFQNEAQLEKSRLLSDRFSAERPKGSFSTLEIQRTEQGDSAMYLCASSLVQGEAFFGQGTRLTVV.